The subject of this entry is one TCR beta chain. Its antigen is currently unknown. These data come from a study of T-cell memory formation after mild COVID-19. Study-wide results and limits: Pre-infection memory showed some responding clones, and this suggested that cross-reactive memory joined. Among CD4+ contracting clones, most were CM and EM, and CD8+ ones EMRA.

TCRdb ran MiXCR on the 5' RACE reads and lists one entry per CDR3 protein. The repertoire holds hundreds of thousands of distinct CDR3 sequences, roughly 20% seen once, with 9% to 15% in the top ten. CDR1 is MNHEY and CDR2 is SVGAGI in the germline V gene. The germline V and J ends were trimmed by 5 bases and 1 base, with 12 bases remaining between them. This CDR3 comprises 14 residues. The source is an adult woman who had mild COVID-19 (a few samples of this study predate the infection). Cell type and time point are not known. Source material: PBMCs or a T cell subset sorted from them (not recorded which). The V gene is TRBV6-5, the J gene TRBJ2-7; D is possibly TRBD2 (5 bases). DNA of the CDR3: TGTGCCAGCAGTCAACGACTACCTTCCTACGAGCAGTACTTC. Translation: CASSQRLPSYEQYF.